This T cell receptor beta chain was observed in a study of cytomegalovirus exposure and HLA in healthy donors. The wider study: Early release data held 75 million to 90 million unique TCRs from HLA-typed donors.

In regard to this clone: Its cognate antigen is unknown.

Study-level findings and limits: Cytomegalovirus status was reportedly diagnosed by the classifier with high specificity and sensitivity. Several top significant clusters appeared, in a later analysis, to be linked to common viral pathogens. Later work associated 16,951 TCR beta sequences with HLA alleles at 0.05 false discovery rate.

Vbeta (60) and Jbeta (13) primers were used in the PCR. The assay was immunoSEQ multiplex PCR, and TCRdb's table has in-frame clones only and misses some. The sample has over 150,000 clones, around 80% seen once; the top ten hold about 3.4%. Trimming cost V 4 bases and J 5 bases; bases outside gene matches: 8. The length of the CDR3 is 15 residues. Germline lookup yields CDR1 MDHEN and CDR2 SYDVKM. This rearrangement joins TRBV28 to TRBJ2-7, with 10 bases identical to TRBD2. The source material was PBMCs. The TCR comes from a woman aged 45-65 years in good health and CMV-seropositive. CDR3: CASSYQAGGRNEQYF. In DNA form, the CDR3 reads TGTGCCAGCAGTTATCAAGCGGGAGGGCGGAACGAGCAGTACTTC.